The 21 T cell receptor beta chains in this list originate from one sample, sequenced in a study of spatial heterogeneity in lung cancer. One entry per CDR3 protein results from TCRdb running MiXCR on the 5' RACE reads. The sample has around 4,000 distinct CDR3 sequences, about a third seen once; the top ten hold about 37%. Stated time point: sample taken at primary tumor resection. The study sequenced unsorted whole RNA from tumor, nontumor lung or frozen PBMC. This material consisted of PBMCs, taken at surgery. The receptors shown here come from a male donor with early-stage non-small cell lung cancer.

There are a few counts of this clonotype. Since the library was made to target alpha chains, this beta chain is a stray read and its abundance is not meaningful. The chain's CDR3 is CASSFASGRMHNEQFF. DNA for the CDR3: TGCGCCAGCAGCTTCGCTAGCGGGAGGATGCACAATGAGCAGTTCTTC. The V gene is TRBV5-1, the J gene TRBJ2-1; 11 bases agree with TRBD2. The ends lost 2 bases at V and 5 bases at J; junction bases unmatched: 6. The length of the CDR3 is 16 residues. The germline V gene encodes CDR1 SGHRS and CDR2 YFSETQ.

This clonotype was seen only a few times. With the library built for alpha chains, this beta chain is off target and its frequency is not meaningful. The chain uses TRBV5-6 and TRBJ2-3; 9 bases are shared with TRBD2. Germline loops: CDR1 SGHDT, CDR2 YYEEEE. The CDR3 has 16 residues. The junction had 10 bases not matched to a gene; V was cut back by 4 bases and J by 4 bases. The chain's CDR3 is CASSLAGRRGPDTQYF. The DNA of the CDR3 is TGTGCCAGCAGCCTAGCGGGGCGCAGGGGCCCAGATACGCAGTATTTT.

In regard to this clonotype: Within a library made for alpha chains, this beta chain is off target, and its count is uninformative. CDR3 residues: CAWSVQGYEQYF. As DNA, the CDR3 is TGTGCCTGGAGTGTACAAGGTTACGAGCAGTACTTC. This sequence joins TRBV30 and TRBJ2-7; D not certain. The V gene lost 0 bases and the J gene lost 4 bases, with 7 bases spanning the gap. This CDR3 has 12 residues. Germline V gene lookup returns CDR1 GTSNPN and CDR2 SVGIG (reference sequence).

Points on this clonotype: For a library built for alpha chains, this beta chain is a stray read; little rests on its size. The CDR3 bases are TGTGCCAGCAGTTCCGGACTAGCGGGAGCCGGGGAGCTGTTTTTT. As protein: CASSSGLAGAGELFF. This chain uses TRBV28 with TRBJ2-2; 13 positions agree with TRBD2. The CDR3 is made up of 15 amino acids. Germline CDR1 and CDR2: MDHEN and SYDVKM. With 4 bases clipped from V and 6 bases from J, the junction kept 2 bases outside the gene matches.

In its sample, this clonotype was seen a few times. This beta chain was picked up by a library intended for alpha chains and is off target, so its count carries little meaning. V and J are TRBV9 and TRBJ2-5; 8 bases match TRBD2. The CDR3 consists of 15 residues. V shed 4 bases and J 5 bases; nucleotides not matched to a gene: 10. From germline, CDR1 is SGDLS and CDR2 YYNGEE. The CDR3 DNA is TGTGCCAGCAGCCCCGGGGGGGGCACGGCGGAGACCCAGTACTTC. Its protein product is CASSPGGGTAETQYF.

This clonotype qualifies as medium-sized. This beta chain turned up in a library designed for alpha chains; as an off-target read, its abundance says little. The chain employs TRBV27 and TRBJ2-1; TRBD2 aligns across 12 bases. Germline V gene sequence: CDR1 MNHEY, CDR2 SMNVEV (reference sequence). The CDR3 runs to 16 residues. V lost 5 bases to trimming and J lost 5 bases; unmatched junction nucleotides: 7. The CDR3 DNA is TGTGCCAGCAGTCTCCCTAGCGGGGGGGGGAACAATGAGCAGTTCTTC. Residues: CASSLPSGGGNNEQFF.

The table lists this clonotype with a few counts. The library was prepared for alpha chains; this beta chain is a stray read, so its frequency means little. The chain uses TRBV2 and TRBJ2-2; 9 nucleotides line up with TRBD1. Unmatched junction bases numbered 8, after V lost 6 bases and J lost 6 bases. Per the germline V gene, CDR1 is SNHLY and CDR2 is FYNNEI. The CDR3 spans 15 residues. The CDR3 nucleotides are TGTGCCAGCAGCCAACGACAGGGGGTTTCCGGGGAGCTGTTTTTT. Protein sequence: CASSQRQGVSGELFF.

Concerning this clonotype: A library prepared for alpha chains yielded this beta chain as an off-target read; its size is of little meaning. The chain uses TRBV27 and TRBJ2-7; unclear D gene. This CDR3 region has 14 residues. V was shortened by 3 bases and J by 2 bases, with 11 bases between the two germline ends. Per germline, CDR1 MNHEY and CDR2 SMNVEV (reference sequence). CDR3 sequence reads: CASSLGARAYEQYF. CDR3 coding DNA: TGTGCCAGCAGTTTGGGTGCCAGAGCCTACGAGCAGTACTTC.

Notes on this clonotype: The library was designed around alpha chains, so this beta chain is a stray read whose abundance carries little weight. This rearrangement joins TRBV4-1 to TRBJ2-7, with D uncertain. Germline CDR1 and CDR2: MGHRA and YSYEKL. This CDR3 is built from 15 residues. Trimming removed 7 bases at V and 5 bases at J, with 21 bases between. CDR3 protein: CASIHPERLPNEQYF. The DNA of the CDR3 is TGCGCCAGCATCCATCCTGAAAGACTTCCTAACGAGCAGTACTTC.

Only a few counts were recorded for this clonotype. This beta chain lies outside the target of a library built for alpha chains; its clone size means little. The chain carries TRBV4-2 and TRBJ2-3; D gene uncertain. CDR3 length: 12 residues. V was shortened by 0 bases and J by 8 bases, with 6 bases between the two germline ends. Germline CDR1 and CDR2: LGHNA and YNFKEQ. CDR3 sequence reads: CASSQDLATQYF. The DNA of the CDR3 is TGTGCCAGCAGCCAAGATTTGGCTACGCAGTATTTT.

A note on this clonotype: Because the library targeted alpha chains, this beta chain is an off-target read whose size means little. The genes are TRBV28 and TRBJ2-6; D is ambiguous. There are 15 residues in the CDR3. V was clipped by 6 bases and J by 0 bases, with 9 bases between them. Germline CDR1 and CDR2: MDHEN and SYDVKM. The CDR3 spells CASSPILSGANVLTF. The CDR3 DNA follows: TGTGCCAGCAGCCCCATCCTCTCTGGGGCCAACGTCCTGACTTTC.

With respect to this clonotype: This beta chain is a stray read from a library made for alpha chains; its abundance is not meaningful. This chain joins TRBV18 and TRBJ2-1; no clear D gene. With 3 bases removed from V and 15 bases from J, the gap between germline ends came to 24 bases. The germline V gene has CDR1 KGHSH and CDR2 LQKENI. The CDR3 extends over 15 amino acids. In DNA form, the CDR3 reads TGTGCCAGCTCACCCGGGTTGGCGGTACCGGCGTCCTGGTTCTTC. Translated: CASSPGLAVPASWFF.

With respect to this clonotype: Because the library targeted alpha chains, this beta chain is an off-target read whose size means little. The chain employs TRBV5-1 and TRBJ1-1; D unresolved. The CDR3 spans 16 residues. Trimming pared 4 bases from V and 4 bases from J, leaving 20 bases between. Germline CDR1 SGHRS, CDR2 YFSETQ. Here the CDR3 DNA reads TGCGCCAGCAGCCCCGGGCGGGGTACGATGGCCACTGAAGCTTTCTTT. Its protein is CASSPGRGTMATEAFF.

This clonotype was recorded a few times. Because the library targeted alpha chains, this beta chain is an off-target read whose size means little. The chain's CDR3 is CASSPREQGASEQYF. The CDR3 DNA reads TGTGCCAGCAGTCCCAGAGAGCAGGGGGCCTCCGAGCAGTACTTC. The chain uses TRBV6-6 and TRBJ2-7, with 8 bases identical to TRBD1. With V trimmed by 5 bases and J by 6 bases, 12 bases remained unmatched. The CDR3 spans 15 residues. CDR1 MNHNY and CDR2 SVGAGI come from the germline V gene (reference sequence).

By sample share, this clonotype is medium-sized (0.01 to 0.1%). For a library built for alpha chains, this beta chain is a stray read; little rests on its size. The rearrangement uses TRBV11-2 and TRBJ2-3; D might be TRBD2 (5 bases). The germline V gene encodes CDR1 SGHAT and CDR2 FQNNGV. The CDR3 extends over 14 amino acids. V lost 3 bases, J lost 4 bases, and 11 bases lay in between. The CDR3 coding sequence is TGTGCCAGCAGCTTGAGCGGAGTCGCAGATACGCAGTATTTT. It yields the protein CASSLSGVADTQYF.

This clonotype qualifies as medium-sized. Because the library targeted alpha chains, this beta chain is an off-target read whose size means little. The V call is TRBV6-1, the J call TRBJ2-7, with TRBD1 matching over 9 bases. The V and J ends lost 5 bases and 6 bases, in that order; junction bases with no gene match: 8. Germline values: CDR1 MNHNS, CDR2 SASEGT. The CDR3 is 14 residues long. The CDR3 loop reads CASSRPGTGTEQYF. In nucleotides, the CDR3 is TGTGCCAGCAGTCGTCCCGGGACAGGGACCGAGCAGTACTTC.

As regards this clonotype: Because the library targeted alpha chains, this beta chain is an off-target read whose size means little. The chain carries TRBV19 and TRBJ2-5; either TRBD1 or TRBD2 may supply D (5 bases each). Germline CDR1 and CDR2: LNHDA and SQIVND (reference sequence). The CDR3 extends over 16 amino acids. V was cut by 3 bases and J by 5 bases, with 19 bases left in between. The CDR3 nucleotides read TGTGCCAGTAGTATGAGACGGGGCAGTGAGGAGGAGACCCAGTACTTC. Translation gives CASSMRRGSEEETQYF.

With regard to this clonotype: This beta chain represents an off-target read in a library built for alpha chains; its size is of limited meaning. This chain connects TRBV20-1 to TRBJ2-7; possible D gene TRBD2, 6 bases. The V gene lost 5 bases and the J gene lost 3 bases, with 20 bases spanning the gap. Germline assignment: CDR1 DFQATT and CDR2 SNEGSKA (reference sequence). The length of the CDR3 is 15 residues. DNA of the CDR3: TGCAGTGCTCCCCGAGGGGCTAGCGCTAACTACGAGCAGTACTTC. The encoded protein is CSAPRGASANYEQYF.

The sample holds a few counts of this clonotype. This beta chain is an unintended read in a library built for alpha chains; its size means little. The rearrangement links TRBV4-3 to TRBJ2-3; tentatively, D is TRBD2 (5 bases). The CDR3 contains 17 residues. Germline V gene sequence: CDR1 LGHNA, CDR2 YSLEER. V was pared by 0 bases and J by 4 bases, with 17 bases between. CDR3 in DNA: TGCGCCAGCAGCCAAGATCGGGTTAGCGCGGGCTCAGATACGCAGTATTTT. It codes for CASSQDRVSAGSDTQYF.

Of note for this clonotype: In a library made to pick up alpha chains, this beta chain is a stray read with a size that means little. The chain links TRBV19 to TRBJ2-7, with a weak D call TRBD1 (5 bases). The germline V and J ends were trimmed by 3 bases and 0 bases, with 12 bases remaining between them. This CDR3 comprises 15 residues. CDR1 and CDR2 (germline): LNHDA, SQIVND (reference sequence). The CDR3 loop is CASSIQGRASYEQYF. The CDR3 DNA is TGTGCCAGTAGTATCCAGGGCAGGGCCTCCTACGAGCAGTACTTC. The whole variable domain, filled in from reference TRBV19 and TRBJ2-7, reads DGGITQSPKYLFRKEGQNVTLSCEQNLNHDAMYWYRQDPGQGLRLIYYSQIVNDFQKGDIAEGYSVSREKKESFPLTVTSAQKNPTAFYLCASSIQGRASYEQYFGPGTRLTVT.

This clonotype has more than one count but fewer than ten. This beta chain lies outside the target of a library built for alpha chains; its clone size means little. This chain links TRBV7-2 with TRBJ2-1; D remains ambiguous. V lost 1 base to trimming and J lost 3 bases, with 4 bases between them. Looked up from germline, CDR1 is SGHTA and CDR2 is FQGNSA. The CDR3 loop spans 13 amino acids. For the CDR3, the DNA is TGTGCCAGCAGCTTAGACAGCTACAATGAGCAGTTCTTC. As protein: CASSLDSYNEQFF.